Listed here are 11 T cell receptor beta chains from one sample, sequenced in a study of T cells in localized non-small cell lung cancer. Libraries were prepared by immunoSEQ multiplex PCR; TCRdb keeps only in-frame clonotypes and omits some of them. The sample contains 2,700 or so clones, 25% to 30% of which appear only once. Sample: lung tumor tissue, taken before any cancer treatment. The receptors come from a male donor aged 60 or over with stage II squamous cell lung carcinoma.

This clone is judged medium-sized. This chain uses TRBV9 with TRBJ1-4, with TRBD1 matching 9 bases. CDR1 is SGDLS and CDR2 is YYNGEE in the germline V gene. With V trimmed by 0 bases and J by 7 bases, 1 base remained unmatched. The length of the CDR3 is 14 residues. DNA for the CDR3: TGTGCCAGCAGCGTAGACAGGGGGCGTGAAAAACTGTTTTTT. Protein product: CASSVDRGREKLFF.

In its sample, this clone was seen a few times. The CDR3 region is CASSLRDIQFSGANVLTF. In nucleotides, the CDR3 is TGTGCCAGCAGTTTGCGTGACATCCAATTTTCTGGGGCCAACGTCCTGACTTTC. The chain combines TRBV9 with TRBJ2-6; D gene ambiguous. V was shortened by 5 bases and J by 1 base, with 19 bases between the two germline ends. CDR3 length: 18 amino acids. CDR1 and CDR2 from the germline V gene are SGDLS and YYNGEE.

The rearrangement joins TRBV15 to TRBJ1-5, with D possibly matching TRBD1 (5 bases). The germline gives CDR1 LNHNV, CDR2 YYDKDF (reference sequence). V lost 5 bases to trimming and J lost 3 bases, with 14 bases between them. The CDR3 is 15 amino acids. CDR3 nucleotides: TGTGCCACCAGCGGTCCACAGGCTTACAATCAGCCCCAGCATTTT. Amino acids: CATSGPQAYNQPQHF.

This clone is labeled as medium-sized. This rearrangement joins TRBV11-3 to TRBJ1-1; 8 bases map to TRBD1. Germline V gene sequence: CDR1 SGHNT, CDR2 YENEEA. V was pared by 5 bases and J by 4 bases, with 6 bases of the junction left unmatched. CDR3 length: 14 residues. The DNA for the CDR3 is TGTGCCAGCAGCCCCAGGGGGCTTAGCACTGAAGCTTTCTTT. Translating it yields CASSPRGLSTEAFF.

This clone has a handful of counts. V is TRBV6-8 and J is TRBJ2-2, with 7 nucleotides matching TRBD2. The CDR3 has 12 amino acids. The V segment lost 10 bases and the J segment 6 bases; nucleotides outside the gene matches: 5. Germline lookup yields CDR1 MNHGY and CDR2 SAAAGT. Here the CDR3 DNA reads TGTGCCACCGGACTAGTTGCCGGGGAGCTGTTTTTT. It translates to CATGLVAGELFF.

This clone was detected a few times. The chain recombines TRBV10-3 with TRBJ2-3; 7 bases match TRBD1. Germline CDR1 reads ENHRY; CDR2 reads SYGVKD. The CDR3 runs to 17 residues. V shed 0 bases and J 5 bases; nucleotides not matched to a gene: 11. Written as DNA, the CDR3 is TGTGCCATCAGTGAGTCGTTCGGTATAGGGGGCGGAGATACGCAGTATTTT. Its protein product is CAISESFGIGGGDTQYF.

This clone appeared a few times. A junction boundary mismatches the germline segment, possibly from a read error. The chain recombines TRBV10-2 with TRBJ2-2, with D possibly TRBD1 on 6 matching bases. Germline CDR1 reads WSHSY; CDR2 reads SAAADI. CDR3 length: 16 residues. CDR3 DNA: TGCGCCATCAGTGAGTCAAGTGGGGGCAACACCGGGGAGCTGTTTTTT. This encodes CAISESSGGNTGELFF.

Judged by abundance, this clone is medium-sized. The V call is TRBV6-8, the J call TRBJ1-2, with a possible D match to TRBD1 (6 bases). From germline, CDR1 is MNHGY and CDR2 SAAAGT. The CDR3 spans 18 residues. The germline V and J ends were trimmed by 0 bases and 4 bases, with 21 bases remaining between them. CDR3 coding DNA: TGTGCCAGCAGTTACTCGAATATTATGGGGGGCAAAGGCTATGGCTACACCTTC. Amino acid sequence: CASSYSNIMGGKGYGYTF.

The chain has TRBV18 and TRBJ2-5, with D unclear. V was cut by 5 bases and J by 4 bases, with 14 bases left in between. Germline-derived CDR1 and CDR2 are KGHSH and LQKENI. The CDR3 runs 14 residues. CDR3 sequence (DNA): TGTGCCAGCTCAAGAGCAAGCGCAGGAGAGACCCAGTACTTC. Residues: CASSRASAGETQYF.

V is TRBV11-3 and J is TRBJ2-7; tentatively, D is TRBD1 or TRBD2 (5 bases each). V lost 0 bases to trimming and J lost 2 bases, with 11 bases between them. The CDR3 is 15 residues long. Germline CDR1 and CDR2: SGHNT and YENEEA. CDR3 protein: CASSLDRGPTYEQYF. CDR3 sequence (DNA): TGTGCCAGCAGCTTAGATAGGGGACCCACCTACGAGCAGTACTTC.

V and J are TRBV30 and TRBJ1-2, with 12 nucleotides matching TRBD1. Germline V gene sequence: CDR1 GTSNPN, CDR2 SVGIG (reference sequence). This CDR3 region has 16 residues. J lost 5 bases, V lost 3 bases, and 10 bases had no gene match. CDR3 bases: TGTGCCTGGAGGATGATAGGGACAGGGGGCTCTTATGGCTACACCTTC. Translating it yields CAWRMIGTGGSYGYTF.